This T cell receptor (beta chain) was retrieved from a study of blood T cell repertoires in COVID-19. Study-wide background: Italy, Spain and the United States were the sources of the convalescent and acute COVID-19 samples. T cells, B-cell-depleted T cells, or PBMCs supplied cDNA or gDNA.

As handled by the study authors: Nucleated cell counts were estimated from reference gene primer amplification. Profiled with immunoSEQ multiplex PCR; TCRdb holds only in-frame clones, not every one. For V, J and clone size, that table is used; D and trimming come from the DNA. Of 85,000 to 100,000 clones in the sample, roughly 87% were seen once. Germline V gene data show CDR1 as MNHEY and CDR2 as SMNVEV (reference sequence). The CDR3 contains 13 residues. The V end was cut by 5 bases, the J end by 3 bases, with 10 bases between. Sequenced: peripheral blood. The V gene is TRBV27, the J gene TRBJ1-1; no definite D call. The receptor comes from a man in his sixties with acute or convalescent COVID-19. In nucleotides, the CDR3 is TGTGCCAGCAGTCCCTTTTTTTACACTGAAGCTTTCTTT. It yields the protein CASSPFFYTEAFF.